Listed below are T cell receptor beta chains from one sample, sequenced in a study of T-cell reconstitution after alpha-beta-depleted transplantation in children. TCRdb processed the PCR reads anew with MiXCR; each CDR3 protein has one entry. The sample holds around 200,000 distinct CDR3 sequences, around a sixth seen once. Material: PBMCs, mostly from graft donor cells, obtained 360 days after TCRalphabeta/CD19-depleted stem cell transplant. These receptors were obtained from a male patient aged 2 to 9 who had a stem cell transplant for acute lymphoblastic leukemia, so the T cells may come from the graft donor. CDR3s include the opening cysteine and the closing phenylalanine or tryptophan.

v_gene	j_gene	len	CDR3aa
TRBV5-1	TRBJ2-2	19	CASSLKRTSGGTNTGELFF
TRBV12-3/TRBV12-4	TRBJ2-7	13	CASSLEAVYEQYF
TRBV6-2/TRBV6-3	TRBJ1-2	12	CATRGPRYGYTF
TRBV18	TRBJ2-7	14	CASSPLGQNYEQYF
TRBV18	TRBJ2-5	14	CASSLSAYQETQYF
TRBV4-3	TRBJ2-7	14	CASSQASGTGEQYF
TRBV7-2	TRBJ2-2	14	CASSLGQRTGELFF
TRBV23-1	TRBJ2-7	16	CASSQSRAGGWYEQYF
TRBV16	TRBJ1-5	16	CASSQASTGVRQPQHF
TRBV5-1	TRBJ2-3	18	CASSLVLAGGPTGDTQYF
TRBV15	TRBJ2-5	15	CATSGLAGGLETQYF
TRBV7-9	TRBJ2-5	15	CASSLRQGFGETQYF
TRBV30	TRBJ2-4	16	CAWGRQGREAKNIQYF
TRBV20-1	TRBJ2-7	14	CSASLDRSSYEQYF
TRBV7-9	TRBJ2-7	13	CATGWPANYEQYF
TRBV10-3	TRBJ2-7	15	CAISDGDRVALEQYF
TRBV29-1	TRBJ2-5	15	CSAARISGIGETQYF
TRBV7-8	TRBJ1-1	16	CASSLASRGVGTEAFF
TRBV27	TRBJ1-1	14	CASSPRRINTEAFF
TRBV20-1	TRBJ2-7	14	CSARDLAGSYEQYF
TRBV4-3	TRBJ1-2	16	CASSQVLRQTNYGYTF
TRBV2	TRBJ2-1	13	CASSEVRENEQFF
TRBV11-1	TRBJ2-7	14	CASSNRDVSYEQYF
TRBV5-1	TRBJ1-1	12	CASSMRQGSAFF
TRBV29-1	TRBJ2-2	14	CSVETVAGTGELFF
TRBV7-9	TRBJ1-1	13	CASSLASPTEAFF
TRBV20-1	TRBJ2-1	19	CSASPAPGTSGGSYNEQFF
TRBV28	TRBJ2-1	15	CASRQGQGALNEQFF
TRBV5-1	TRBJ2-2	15	CASGGGTANTGELFF
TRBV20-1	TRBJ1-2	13	CSADLQGHYGYTF
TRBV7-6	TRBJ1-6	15	CASSLRGPDNSPLHF
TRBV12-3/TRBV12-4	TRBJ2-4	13	CASRRRDSDIQYF
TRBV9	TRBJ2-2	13	CASSVLGPGELFF
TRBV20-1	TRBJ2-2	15	CSATDRESNTGELFF
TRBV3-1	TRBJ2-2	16	CASSLRTPTNTGELFF
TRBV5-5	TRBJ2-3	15	CASSSLAGGGDTQYF
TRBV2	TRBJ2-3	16	CASNGASGRYTDTQYF
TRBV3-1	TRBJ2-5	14	CASSQNGLQETQYF
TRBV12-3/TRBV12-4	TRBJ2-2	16	CASSVGLAYNTGELFF
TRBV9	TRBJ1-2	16	CASSDQPGGTNYGYTF
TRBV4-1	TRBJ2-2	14	CASSQATDTGELFF
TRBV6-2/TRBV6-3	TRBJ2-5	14	CASSYGTAQETQYF
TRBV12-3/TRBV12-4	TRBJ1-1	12	CASSFRNTEAFF
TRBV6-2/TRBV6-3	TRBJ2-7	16	CASSLERGRQEDEQYF
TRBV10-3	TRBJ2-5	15	CAISERLAGQETQYF
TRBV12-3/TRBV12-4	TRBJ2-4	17	CASSPWTGALAKNIQYF
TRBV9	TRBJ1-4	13	CASSVATIEKLFF
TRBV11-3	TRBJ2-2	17	CASSLDHSLSNTGELFF
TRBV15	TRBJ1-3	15	CATSMGEDSGNTIYF
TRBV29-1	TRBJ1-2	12	CSVGQGAYGYTF
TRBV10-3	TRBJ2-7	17	CAISEPSGGATSYEQYF
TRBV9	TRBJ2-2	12	CASSVDLGELFF
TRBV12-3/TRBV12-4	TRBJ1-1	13	CASRTRRLTEAFF
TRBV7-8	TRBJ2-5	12	CASSFGSETQYF